A single sample is the source of the 28 T cell receptor beta chains below, sequenced in a study of shared clonotypes between healthy human individuals. TCRdb keeps only in-frame clones here, not all; method: immunoSEQ multiplex PCR. The sample holds just over 2,000,000 clones, approximately 94% seen once. The naive CD8 population came from CD45RO-negative cells selected for CCR7, without terminally differentiated effector memory CD45RA+ cells. Sequences were obtained from naive CD8+ T cells sorted from blood. These receptors came from a man in his late teens or twenties in good health.

The chain joins TRBV5-1 to TRBJ2-3, with a weak D call TRBD1 (6 bases). The germline V gene has CDR1 SGHRS and CDR2 YFSETQ. Trimming stripped 0 bases from V and 2 bases from J, with 13 bases between. The length of the CDR3 is 16 residues. The CDR3 bases are TGCGCCAGCAGCTTGGAGACAGGAATTTTCACAGATACGCAGTATTTT. Its translation: CASSLETGIFTDTQYF.

This sequence joins TRBV9 and TRBJ2-3; 12 nucleotides line up with TRBD2. J gave up 2 bases and V 3 bases, and 10 bases lay outside the gene matches. CDR1 is SGDLS and CDR2 is YYNGEE in the germline V gene. The CDR3 has 18 residues. The CDR3 nucleotides read TGTGCCAGCAGCGGAGGAAACGGACTAGCGGGAAACACAGATACGCAGTATTTT. This encodes CASSGGNGLAGNTDTQYF.

The chain couples TRBV4-1 to TRBJ1-1, with D possibly being TRBD1 (6 bases). The germline CDR1 and CDR2 sequences are MGHRA and YSYEKL. CDR3 length: 18 residues. Deletions cut 1 base from V and 2 bases from J, with 20 bases between. In nucleotides, the CDR3 is TGCGCCAGCAGCCAAGGGTTTCTTGGGACAACTAAAAACACTGAAGCTTTCTTT. It specifies CASSQGFLGTTKNTEAFF.

The chain recombines TRBV13 with TRBJ2-4; 7 bases line up with TRBD2. Germline V gives CDR1 PRHDT, CDR2 FYEKMQ (reference sequence). V was clipped by 5 bases and J by 8 bases; unmatched bases: 9. The CDR3 sequence is 14 residues long. For the CDR3, the DNA is TGTGCCAGCAGCCTTGTTGGGGAGGGCTACATTCAGTACTTC. This encodes CASSLVGEGYIQYF.

The V and J genes are TRBV10-1 and TRBJ2-2; the D is unclear. Germline V gene sequence: CDR1 WNHNN, CDR2 SYGVQD (reference sequence). The CDR3 contains 14 residues. Trimming removed 4 bases from V and 0 bases from J, with 6 bases in between. The CDR3: CASSAMSNTGELFF. The DNA of the CDR3 is TGCGCCAGCAGTGCCATGTCGAACACCGGGGAGCTGTTTTTT.

The V call is TRBV4-1, the J call TRBJ2-7; D is unresolved. The CDR3 extends over 14 amino acids. Germline assignment: CDR1 MGHRA and CDR2 YSYEKL. Trimming pared 0 bases from V and 5 bases from J, leaving 11 bases between. CDR3 DNA: TGCGCCAGCAGCCAAGATGATGGGCGTGACGAGCAGTACTTC. Translating it yields CASSQDDGRDEQYF.

The chain recombines TRBV27 with TRBJ2-1, with 12 bases lining up with TRBD2. Germline CDR1 reads MNHEY; CDR2 reads SMNVEV (reference sequence). Trimming removed 1 base from V and 0 bases from J; junction bases left unmatched: 10. The CDR3 is 20 residues long. CDR3 coding DNA: TGTGCCAGCAGTTTATATGGACTAGCGGGAATTGGAAGCTCCTACAATGAGCAGTTCTTC. It encodes CASSLYGLAGIGSSYNEQFF.

Notes on this clone: Different DNA sequences within this sample yield the same CDR3. This chain joins TRBV4-1 and TRBJ2-7, with 7 bases that match TRBD1. The CDR3 extends over 13 amino acids. The trim removed 1 base at V and 4 bases at J, leaving 1 base unmatched. Germline CDR1 MGHRA, CDR2 YSYEKL. The CDR3 spells CASSQGTGYEQYF. The CDR3 coding sequence is TGCGCCAGCAGCCAAGGGACAGGTTACGAGCAGTACTTC.

The gene calls are TRBV19 and TRBJ1-1, with D possibly matching TRBD1 (5 bases). Trimming cost V 1 base and J 3 bases, with 9 bases left between them. This CDR3 has 14 residues. CDR1 is LNHDA and CDR2 is SQIVND in the germline V gene (reference sequence). The CDR3 region is CASSIASGHTEAFF. In DNA, the CDR3 is TGTGCCAGTAGTATAGCCTCAGGGCACACTGAAGCTTTCTTT.

The chain combines TRBV28 with TRBJ2-1, with no clear D. Germline lookup yields CDR1 MDHEN and CDR2 SYDVKM. The CDR3 consists of 13 residues. The V end lost 2 bases, the J end lost 6 bases, and 8 bases lay between the germline ends. In DNA form, the CDR3 reads TGTGCCAGCAGTTTAATGGCTTTCAATGAGCAGTTCTTC. Encoded protein: CASSLMAFNEQFF.

The V gene is TRBV5-1, the J gene TRBJ2-1; TRBD2 matches at 9 bases. The ends lost 2 bases at V and 4 bases at J; junction bases unmatched: 13. Germline CDR1 reads SGHRS; CDR2 reads YFSETQ. This CDR3 is 18 amino acids long. The chain's CDR3 is CASSLGPLAGTPYNEQFF. The CDR3 DNA is TGCGCCAGCAGCTTAGGCCCCCTAGCGGGGACACCTTACAATGAGCAGTTCTTC.

V usage is TRBV9 and J usage is TRBJ2-2; the match to TRBD1 covers 8 bases. CDR3 length: 15 residues. The germline V gene encodes CDR1 SGDLS and CDR2 YYNGEE. J was trimmed by 4 bases and V by 3 bases; bases with no gene match: 5. In DNA, the CDR3 is TGTGCCAGCAGCGACGACAGGGGAGGCACCGGGGAGCTGTTTTTT. Protein: CASSDDRGGTGELFF. The whole variable domain, filled in from reference TRBV9 and TRBJ2-2, reads DSGVTQTPKHLITATGQRVTLRCSPRSGDLSVYWYQQSLDQGLQFLIQYYNGEERAKGNILERFSAQQFPDLHSELNLSSLELGDSALYFCASSDDRGGTGELFFGEGSRLTVL.

J is TRBJ2-5 and V is TRBV11-1; 7 bases are a match to TRBD1. Trimming removed 1 base from V and 7 bases from J; junction bases left unmatched: 9. CDR3 size: 15 residues. Per germline, CDR1 SGHAT and CDR2 FQDESV (reference sequence). CDR3 DNA sequence: TGTGCCAGCAGCTTAGAGCGAACAGGGGTTCGGACCCAGTACTTC. As protein: CASSLERTGVRTQYF.

The chain links TRBV28 to TRBJ2-7; TRBD2 aligns across 8 bases. This CDR3 region has 14 residues. V dropped 4 bases and J dropped 5; count of bases not matched to a gene: 7. Germline CDR1 MDHEN, CDR2 SYDVKM. CDR3: CASSSSLAGNEQYF. Written as DNA, the CDR3 is TGTGCCAGCAGTTCTTCATTAGCGGGGAACGAGCAGTACTTC. Looking up the rest from reference TRBV28 and TRBJ2-7 gives the full variable domain: DVKVTQSSRYLVKRTGEKVFLECVQDMDHENMFWYRQDPGLGLRLIYFSYDVKMKEKGDIPEGYSVSREKKERFSLILESASTNQTSMYLCASSSSLAGNEQYFGPGTRLTVT.

The rearrangement uses TRBV11-2 and TRBJ2-3; 12 bases line up with TRBD1. Trimming took 5 bases from V and 2 from J; bases not matched to a gene: 11. Germline V lookup: CDR1 SGHAT, CDR2 FQNNGV. CDR3 length: 18 residues. The CDR3 coding sequence is TGTGCCAGCAGCGGTACGGGACAGGGGGCGGTTTCCACAGATACGCAGTATTTT. Translating gives CASSGTGQGAVSTDTQYF.

As regards this clone: The same CDR3 is also encoded by other DNA sequences in this sample. The rearrangement uses TRBV27 and TRBJ1-1, with 7 bases identical to TRBD1. This CDR3 is 16 amino acids long. Germline V gene lookup returns CDR1 MNHEY and CDR2 SMNVEV (reference sequence). V lost 5 bases, J lost 0 bases, and 9 bases stayed unmatched. This CDR3 reads CASSPSQGEVNTEAFF. CDR3 DNA: TGTGCCAGCAGTCCCTCCCAGGGGGAGGTGAACACTGAAGCTTTCTTT.

This clone was seen only a few times. This rearrangement joins TRBV6-1 to TRBJ1-3; perhaps TRBD1 as D (5 bases). The CDR3 runs to 15 residues. V shed 8 bases and J shed 0 bases, with 14 bases lying between them. In germline, CDR1 is MNHNS, CDR2 SASEGT. CDR3 DNA sequence: TGTGCCAGCGGGAGGGACTCCGCCTCTGGAAACACCATATATTTT. Translating gives CASGRDSASGNTIYF.

This clone was detected only once. The junction and the germline gene differ at one end; a read error may be behind it. This specimen includes other DNA sequences encoding the same CDR3. The chain has TRBV2 and TRBJ2-7, with a tentative D call TRBD2 (6 bases). Germline V gives CDR1 SNHLY, CDR2 FYNNEI. The CDR3 loop spans 12 amino acids. DNA for the CDR3: TGTGCCAGCAGCAGGGACTCCTACGAGCAGTACTTT. Amino acid sequence: CASSRDSYEQYF.

The V gene is TRBV6-5, the J gene TRBJ2-5, with 11 positions matching TRBD1. The length of the CDR3 is 15 residues. Germline loops: CDR1 MNHEY, CDR2 SVGAGI. V dropped 6 bases and J dropped 4; count of bases not matched to a gene: 7. Here the CDR3 reads CASSAMGQGVETQYF. Written as DNA, the CDR3 is TGTGCCAGCAGCGCCATGGGACAGGGGGTAGAGACCCAGTACTTC.

The count of this clone is one. The chain employs TRBV2 and TRBJ1-5, with 7 bases identical to TRBD1. The germline V gene has CDR1 SNHLY and CDR2 FYNNEI. Losses at the gene ends were 8 bases for V and 2 bases for J; bases not matched to a gene: 6. The CDR3 is 14 amino acids. CDR3 loop: CASATGEGNQPQHF. The DNA of the CDR3 is TGTGCCAGCGCCACAGGGGAGGGCAATCAGCCCCAGCATTTT.

The J gene is TRBJ1-2, the V gene TRBV6-5, with a weak D call TRBD1 (5 bases). Germline V CDR1 and CDR2: MNHEY, SVGAGI. V was clipped by 6 bases and J by 5 bases, with 16 bases between them. This CDR3 has 14 amino acids. The CDR3 DNA reads TGTGCCAGCAGCGAAACAGGCCCCGGATATGGCTACACCTTC. This translates into CASSETGPGYGYTF.

The gene calls are TRBV5-6 and TRBJ2-7; TRBD1 might be the D (5 bases). The CDR3 covers 16 residues. The V gene lost 2 bases and the J gene lost 2 bases, with 17 bases spanning the gap. Germline-derived CDR1 and CDR2 are SGHDT and YYEEEE. The DNA for the CDR3 is TGTGCCAGCAGCTTCATGTCGGCAGGGATTGCCTACGAGCAGTACTTC. Translated, it gives CASSFMSAGIAYEQYF.

This clone appeared a single time. The rearrangement joins TRBV9 to TRBJ2-2; D may correspond to TRBD1 or TRBD2 (5 bases each). Germline CDR1 is SGDLS and CDR2 is YYNGEE. Trimming removed 4 bases from V and 6 bases from J, with 22 bases in between. This CDR3 spans 17 amino acids. The CDR3 nucleotides read TGTGCCAGCAGCACTACCGGGACCCTGGCATATCCCGGGGAGCTGTTTTTT. Translating gives CASSTTGTLAYPGELFF.

The chain combines TRBV6-1 with TRBJ2-3, with TRBD1 as a possible D gene (6 bases). The CDR3 consists of 15 residues. Germline V gives CDR1 MNHNS, CDR2 SASEGT. The germline V and J ends were trimmed by 6 bases and 0 bases, with 13 bases remaining between them. This CDR3 is CASSATGTSTDTQYF. CDR3 nucleotides: TGTGCCAGCAGCGCGACAGGCACTAGCACAGATACGCAGTATTTT.

V is TRBV19 and J is TRBJ1-2; 7 nucleotides line up with TRBD1. The CDR3 consists of 15 residues. Germline assignment: CDR1 LNHDA and CDR2 SQIVND (reference sequence). V shed 4 bases and J 2 bases; nucleotides not matched to a gene: 7. CDR3 sequence reads: CASSTGGQSNYGYTF. The CDR3 DNA reads as TGTGCCAGTAGTACCGGGGGACAGTCGAACTATGGCTACACCTTC.

The chain uses TRBV5-6 and TRBJ1-6; 11 bases line up with TRBD1. The CDR3 sequence is 19 residues long. Germline V gene lookup returns CDR1 SGHDT and CDR2 YYEEEE. The ends lost 3 bases at V and 4 bases at J; junction bases unmatched: 12. CDR3 region: CASSSRTGGETWYNSPLHF. CDR3 DNA: TGTGCCAGCAGCTCCCGGACAGGGGGCGAAACTTGGTATAATTCACCCCTCCACTTT.

The chain combines TRBV2 with TRBJ2-3; the D gene could be TRBD1 or TRBD2 (5 bases each). Trimming shortened V by 7 bases and J by 0 bases, and 41 bases separated the two germline ends. The CDR3 extends over 24 amino acids. In germline, CDR1 is SNHLY, CDR2 FYNNEI. CDR3 bases: TGTGCCAGCACCGAAACTGGGACCGTCCAACCTTACTGGGACGCTTCTTCTAGCACAGATACGCAGTATTTT. It encodes CASTETGTVQPYWDASSSTDTQYF.

This rearrangement joins TRBV29-1 to TRBJ2-2; D is uncertain. The ends were cut back, 0 bases at V and 4 bases at J, with 12 bases in the middle. Germline V gene data show CDR1 as SQVTM and CDR2 as ANQGSEA. The CDR3 is 15 amino acids. The CDR3 region has the DNA TGCAGCGTTGAAGATCTGAAGGGCGGCACCGGGGAGCTGTTTTTT. It encodes CSVEDLKGGTGELFF.